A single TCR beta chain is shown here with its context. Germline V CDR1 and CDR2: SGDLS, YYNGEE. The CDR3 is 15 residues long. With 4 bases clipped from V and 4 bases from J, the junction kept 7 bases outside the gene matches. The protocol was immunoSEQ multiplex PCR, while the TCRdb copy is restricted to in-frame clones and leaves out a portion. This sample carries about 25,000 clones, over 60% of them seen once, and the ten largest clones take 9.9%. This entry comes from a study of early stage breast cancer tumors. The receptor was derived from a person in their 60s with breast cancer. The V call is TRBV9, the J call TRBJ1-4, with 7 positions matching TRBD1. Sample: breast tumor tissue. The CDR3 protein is CASSPGQEFNEKLFF. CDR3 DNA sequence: TGTGCCAGCAGCCCCGGACAGGAGTTTAATGAAAAACTGTTTTTT.